This T cell receptor beta chain emerged from a study of identical twins. This clonotype showed up just a few times. Healthy Caucasian donors formed the entire cohort. With 6 bases removed from V and 0 bases from J, the gap between germline ends came to 16 bases. There are 16 residues in the CDR3. CDR1 and CDR2 (germline): PRHDT, FYEKMQ (reference sequence). TCRdb recomputed calls from the 5' RACE reads with MiXCR, one row per CDR3 protein. Among hundreds of thousands of distinct CDR3 sequences, about 20% were seen once, and the ten largest hold 4.3%. The same sample was also studied in work on T cells expressing NK-cell markers. Per that paper: NKG2C+ dominant clonotypes from over five donors made up about 1.0-8% of CD8+ T cells.

The sample comprised PBMCs. The chain employs TRBV13 and TRBJ2-3; possible D gene TRBD2, 6 bases. This clonotype was obtained from a woman aged 18-29 years in good health. This CDR3 reads CASSSGTSTSTDTQYF. CDR3 coding DNA: TGTGCCAGCAGTTCCGGGACTTCGACTAGCACAGATACGCAGTATTTT.